Listed here is a single T cell receptor beta chain. This sample was included in a study of blood T cell repertoires in COVID-19. The repertoire was sequenced with immunoSEQ multiplex PCR; TCRdb's copy has only in-frame clones and lacks some. The top ten hold approximately 10% of the sample, which has approximately 320,000 clones, over 85% seen once. Germline CDR1 is SEHNR and CDR2 is FQNEAQ (reference sequence). The V and J ends lost 3 bases and 5 bases respectively, with 13 bases between them. The CDR3 is 14 residues long. The V call is TRBV7-9, the J call TRBJ1-1; maybe TRBD1 (5 bases). This clonotype originated in a young woman with COVID-19, enrolled during active disease. The sample comprised peripheral blood. The CDR3 region has the DNA TGTGCCAGCAGCTTTAGCATGGGGGGGACTGAAGCTTTCTTT. Protein: CASSFSMGGTEAFF.